Presented here are 10 T cell receptor beta chains from one specimen sequenced in a study of spatial heterogeneity in lung cancer. Whole-study results and caveats: Tumoral mutation counts were tracked by counts of expanded intratumoral alpha and beta TCRs.

These receptors lack a known antigen. Time point meaning: sample taken at primary tumor resection. One entry per CDR3 protein, called by TCRdb with MiXCR from the 5' RACE reads. The sample includes 13,000 or so distinct CDR3 sequences, 4.5% to 7% of them seen just once. The sequencing here drew on lung tumor tissue, taken at surgery. The receptors stem from a female donor with early-stage non-small cell lung cancer.

This clonotype has a count of ten or more. This beta chain turned up in a library designed for alpha chains; as an off-target read, its abundance says little. The chain carries TRBV27 and TRBJ2-5, with TRBD1 as a possible D gene (6 bases). CDR1 is MNHEY, CDR2 SMNVEV, per germline (reference sequence). This CDR3 is 15 amino acids long. V lost 2 bases and J 5 bases, leaving 15 bases between the germline ends. CDR3 in amino acids: CASSLIGTGRETQYF. The CDR3, as DNA: TGTGCCAGCAGTTTAATTGGCACAGGGCGGGAGACCCAGTACTTC.

This clonotype was seen ten or more times. This beta chain appears as a stray read in a library generated for alpha chains; its size is not informative. The chain uses TRBV7-9 and TRBJ2-1, with D hard to call. CDR1 is SEHNR and CDR2 is FQNEAQ in the germline V gene (reference sequence). The V end was cut by 1 base, the J end by 12 bases, with 16 bases between. This CDR3 contains 14 residues. This chain's CDR3 is CASSLERLAKRQFF. For the CDR3, the DNA is TGTGCCAGCAGCTTAGAGAGGTTGGCTAAACGGCAGTTCTTC.

Ten or more counts support this clonotype. Within a library made for alpha chains, this beta chain is off target, and its count is uninformative. The chain carries TRBV11-2 and TRBJ1-2, with 10 nucleotides matching TRBD1. The CDR3 runs to 14 residues. Losses at the gene ends were 7 bases for V and 7 bases for J; bases not matched to a gene: 9. Germline-derived CDR1 and CDR2 are SGHAT and FQNNGV. As DNA, the CDR3 is TGTGCCAGCAAGTCCGACAGGGGGCGTTTTGGCTACACCTTC. Translation: CASKSDRGRFGYTF.

In this sample, this clonotype turned up many times. Because the library targeted alpha chains, this beta chain is an off-target read whose size means little. V gene TRBV7-9 combines with J gene TRBJ1-1, with TRBD1 matching 10 bases. The J segment lost 11 bases and the V segment lost 4 bases, leaving 7 bases of the junction unmatched. CDR1 and CDR2 from the germline V gene are SEHNR and FQNEAQ (reference sequence). This CDR3 comprises 13 residues. The CDR3, as DNA: TGTGCCAGCAGCTCTGGGACAGGGGCGGCGGCTTTCTTT. Translating it yields CASSSGTGAAAFF.

This clonotype appeared many times. This beta chain slipped into a library made for alpha chains as a stray read, so its size is not meaningful. The chain uses TRBV30 and TRBJ1-2; D gene uncertain. Germline V gene lookup returns CDR1 GTSNPN and CDR2 SVGIG (reference sequence). The CDR3 spans 11 residues. V was pared by 1 base and J by 8 bases, with 8 bases between. This chain's CDR3 is CAWSAVGGYTF. The CDR3 DNA is TGTGCCTGGAGTGCCGTAGGGGGCTACACCTTC.

Notes on this clonotype: A library made for alpha chains picked up this beta chain off target, so its size means little. This chain joins TRBV5-1 and TRBJ2-1; D gene ambiguous. Trimming removed 1 base from V and 5 bases from J, with 13 bases in between. CDR3 size: 15 residues. Germline V gives CDR1 SGHRS, CDR2 YFSETQ. CDR3 nucleotides: TGCGCCAGCAGCTTGCTGGGCGGATCAAACAATGAGCAGTTCTTC. Amino acid sequence: CASSLLGGSNNEQFF.

This clonotype is medium-sized (0.01 to 0.1%) within its sample. Being off target in a library aimed at alpha chains, this beta chain has a size of little meaning. The chain has TRBV4-3 and TRBJ2-7; D perhaps matches TRBD2 (5 bases). This CDR3 spans 15 amino acids. The germline CDR1 and CDR2 sequences are LGHNA and YSLEER. Trimming shortened V by 2 bases and J by 4 bases, and 15 bases separated the two germline ends. CDR3: CASSQHPGNGYEQYF. CDR3 nucleotide sequence: TGCGCCAGCAGCCAACACCCGGGAAACGGATACGAGCAGTACTTC.

This clonotype came up many times. This beta chain is off target for a library built for alpha chains, so its abundance means little. V is TRBV6-6 and J is TRBJ2-2, with D possibly TRBD1 on 5 matching bases. The CDR3 covers 15 residues. V dropped 1 base and J dropped 7 bases, with 13 bases sitting between them. Germline V gene lookup returns CDR1 MNHNY and CDR2 SVGAGI (reference sequence). DNA of the CDR3: TGTGCCAGCAGTTACTACCCAGGGTGGGGCGGGGAGCTGTTTTTT. Translation gives CASSYYPGWGGELFF.

Within the sample, this clonotype is medium-sized (0.01 to 0.1%). This beta chain lies outside the target of a library built for alpha chains; its clone size means little. The J gene is TRBJ1-2, the V gene TRBV29-1, with D unclear. The CDR3 contains 14 residues. Germline V gene data show CDR1 as SQVTM and CDR2 as ANQGSEA. V was cut by 2 bases and J by 4 bases, with 14 bases left in between. Here the CDR3 reads CSVEKHLGSYGYTF. DNA of the CDR3: TGCAGCGTTGAAAAACACCTAGGAAGCTATGGCTACACCTTC.

This clonotype has ten or more counts. This beta chain is an unintended read in a library built for alpha chains; its size means little. V is TRBV4-1 and J is TRBJ2-7, with D possibly matching TRBD2 (6 bases). Trimming cost V 0 bases and J 1 base, with 19 bases left between them. The CDR3 runs 18 residues. Per the germline V gene, CDR1 is MGHRA and CDR2 is YSYEKL. The CDR3 protein is CASSQETFMAGLSYEQYF. In DNA form, the CDR3 reads TGCGCCAGCAGCCAAGAAACCTTTATGGCGGGGCTATCCTACGAGCAGTACTTC.